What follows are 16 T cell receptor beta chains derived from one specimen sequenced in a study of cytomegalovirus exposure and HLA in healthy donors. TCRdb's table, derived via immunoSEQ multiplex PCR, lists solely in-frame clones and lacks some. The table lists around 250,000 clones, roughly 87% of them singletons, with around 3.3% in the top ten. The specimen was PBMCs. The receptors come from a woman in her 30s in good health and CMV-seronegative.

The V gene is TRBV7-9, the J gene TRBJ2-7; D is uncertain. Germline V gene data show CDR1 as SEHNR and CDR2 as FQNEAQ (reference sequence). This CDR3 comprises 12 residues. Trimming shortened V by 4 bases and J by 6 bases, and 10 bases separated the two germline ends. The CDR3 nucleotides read TGTGCCAGCAGCTCCCTTTCCCGCGAGCAGTACTTC. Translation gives CASSSLSREQYF.

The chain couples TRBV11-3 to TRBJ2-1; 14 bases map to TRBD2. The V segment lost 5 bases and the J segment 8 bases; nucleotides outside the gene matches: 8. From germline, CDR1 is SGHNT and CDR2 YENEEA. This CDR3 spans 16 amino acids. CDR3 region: CASSRSGTSGSDEQFF. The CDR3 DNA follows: TGTGCCAGCAGCCGCTCCGGGACTAGCGGGAGCGATGAGCAGTTCTTC. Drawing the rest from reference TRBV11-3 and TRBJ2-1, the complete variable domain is EAGVVQSPRYKIIEKKQPVAFWCNPISGHNTLYWYLQNLGQGPELLIRYENEEAVDDSQLPKDRFSAERLKGVDSTLKIQPAELGDSAVYLCASSRSGTSGSDEQFFGPGTRLTVL.

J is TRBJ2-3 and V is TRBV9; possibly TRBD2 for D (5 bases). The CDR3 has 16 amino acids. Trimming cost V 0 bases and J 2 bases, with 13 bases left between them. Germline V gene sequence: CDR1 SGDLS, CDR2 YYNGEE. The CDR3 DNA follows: TGTGCCAGCAGCGTAGAGCCGGGAAGGGTCACAGATACGCAGTATTTT. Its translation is CASSVEPGRVTDTQYF.

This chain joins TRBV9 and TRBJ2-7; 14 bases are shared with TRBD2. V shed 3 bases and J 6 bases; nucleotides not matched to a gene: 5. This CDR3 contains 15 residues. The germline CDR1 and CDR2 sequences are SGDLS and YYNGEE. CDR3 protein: CASSGGLAGGGEQYF. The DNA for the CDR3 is TGTGCCAGCAGCGGAGGACTAGCGGGAGGCGGCGAGCAGTACTTC.

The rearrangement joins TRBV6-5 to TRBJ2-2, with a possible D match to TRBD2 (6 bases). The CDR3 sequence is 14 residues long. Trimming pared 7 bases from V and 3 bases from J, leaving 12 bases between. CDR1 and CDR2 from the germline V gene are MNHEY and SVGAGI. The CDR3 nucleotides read TGTGCCAGCATGGCGGGAAAGGACACCGGGGAGCTGTTTTTT. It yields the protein CASMAGKDTGELFF.

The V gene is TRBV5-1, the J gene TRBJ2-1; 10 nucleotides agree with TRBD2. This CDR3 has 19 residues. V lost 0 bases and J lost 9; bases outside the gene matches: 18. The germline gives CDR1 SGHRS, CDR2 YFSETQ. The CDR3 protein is CASSLEGRPPLAGEGEQFF. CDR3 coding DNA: TGCGCCAGCAGCTTGGAAGGCAGGCCACCTCTAGCGGGAGAAGGTGAGCAGTTCTTC. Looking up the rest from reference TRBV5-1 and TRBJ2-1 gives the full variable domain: KAGVTQTPRYLIKTRGQQVTLSCSPISGHRSVSWYQQTPGQGLQFLFEYFSETQRNKGNFPGRFSGRQFSNSRSEMNVSTLELGDSALYLCASSLEGRPPLAGEGEQFFGPGTRLTVL.

The CDR3: CASCPKDGTDTQYF. The CDR3 nucleotides are TGTGCCAGCTGCCCTAAAGACGGCACAGATACGCAGTATTTT. V and J are TRBV5-6 and TRBJ2-3; D is ambiguous. This CDR3 is built from 14 residues. The V gene's germline CDR1 is SGHDT and CDR2 YYEEEE. V shed 7 bases and J shed 1 base, with 13 bases lying between them.

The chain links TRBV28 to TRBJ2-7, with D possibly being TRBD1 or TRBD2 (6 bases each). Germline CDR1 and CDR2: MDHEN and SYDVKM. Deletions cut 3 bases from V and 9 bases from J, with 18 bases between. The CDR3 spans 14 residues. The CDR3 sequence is CASSLTRSGAGQYF. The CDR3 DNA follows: TGTGCCAGCAGTTTGACCAGATCGGGGGCTGGGCAGTACTTC.

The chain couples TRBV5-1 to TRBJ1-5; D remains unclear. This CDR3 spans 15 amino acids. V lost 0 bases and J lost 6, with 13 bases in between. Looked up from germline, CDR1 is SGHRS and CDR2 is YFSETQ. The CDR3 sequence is CASSLAGVIGQPQHF. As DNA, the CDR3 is TGCGCCAGCAGCTTGGCCGGGGTGATAGGTCAGCCCCAGCATTTT.

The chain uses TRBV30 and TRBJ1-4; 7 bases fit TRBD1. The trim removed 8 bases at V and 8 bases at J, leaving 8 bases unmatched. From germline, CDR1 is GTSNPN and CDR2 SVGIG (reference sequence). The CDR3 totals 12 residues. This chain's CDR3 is CAGETGDEKLFF. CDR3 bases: TGTGCCGGAGAAACAGGGGACGAAAAACTGTTTTTT.

This CDR3 is CASSLDRRNYGYTF. For the CDR3, the DNA is TGCGCCAGCAGCTTGGACAGGCGAAACTATGGCTACACCTTC. This chain joins TRBV5-1 and TRBJ1-2; weak D call: TRBD1 (5 bases). V lost 0 bases to trimming and J lost 2 bases, with 8 bases between them. Germline V CDR1 and CDR2: SGHRS, YFSETQ. This CDR3 contains 14 residues. The full variable domain, with the rest looked up from reference TRBV5-1 and TRBJ1-2, is KAGVTQTPRYLIKTRGQQVTLSCSPISGHRSVSWYQQTPGQGLQFLFEYFSETQRNKGNFPGRFSGRQFSNSRSEMNVSTLELGDSALYLCASSLDRRNYGYTFGSGTRLTVV.

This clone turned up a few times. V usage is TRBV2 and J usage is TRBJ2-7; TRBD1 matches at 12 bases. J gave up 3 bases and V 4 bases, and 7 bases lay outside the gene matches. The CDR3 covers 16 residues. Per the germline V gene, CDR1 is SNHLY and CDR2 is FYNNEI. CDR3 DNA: TGTGCCAGCAGTGCCTTGGGGACAGGGGGCTTCTACGAGCAGTACTTC. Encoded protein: CASSALGTGGFYEQYF.

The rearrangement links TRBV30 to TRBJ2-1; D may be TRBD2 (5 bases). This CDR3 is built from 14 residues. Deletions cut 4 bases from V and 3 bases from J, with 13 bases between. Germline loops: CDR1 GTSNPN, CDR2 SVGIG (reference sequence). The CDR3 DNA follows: TGTGCCTGGAATGGCGGGCCTCTCTACAATGAGCAGTTCTTC. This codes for CAWNGGPLYNEQFF.

CDR3 bases: TGTGCCAGCTCCGACAGGGACTATGGCTACACCTTC. This sequence encodes CASSDRDYGYTF. This rearrangement joins TRBV6-6 to TRBJ1-2; 7 bases are shared with TRBD1. The CDR3 contains 12 residues. After removal of 8 bases from V and 3 bases from J, the junction contained 3 bases not matched to a gene. Per germline, CDR1 MNHNY and CDR2 SVGAGI (reference sequence).

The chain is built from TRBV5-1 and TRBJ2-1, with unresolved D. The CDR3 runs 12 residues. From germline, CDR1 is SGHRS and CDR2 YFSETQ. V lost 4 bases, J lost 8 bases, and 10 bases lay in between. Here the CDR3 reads CASSNVGYEQFF. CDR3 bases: TGCGCCAGCAGCAATGTGGGGTATGAGCAGTTCTTC.

The CDR3 reads CASSLSGGINQPQHF. The CDR3 DNA is TGTGCCAGCAGTTTATCGGGAGGGATCAATCAGCCCCAGCATTTT. The V gene is TRBV27, the J gene TRBJ1-5; D is uncertain. Germline CDR1 and CDR2: MNHEY and SMNVEV (reference sequence). V was cut by 0 bases and J by 3 bases, with 9 bases left in between. This CDR3 has 15 residues.